This entry describes one T cell receptor beta chain. Alongside a J-beta primer mix, a sample-barcoded 5' primer served in a second PCR lasting about 7 to 11 cycles. Paired-end reads containing CDR3 totaled no fewer than 2.5 million for each sample. TCRdb re-called the 5' RACE reads through MiXCR, storing one row per CDR3 protein. The sample gives about 680,000 distinct CDR3 sequences, around 45% of which show up once; around a third is in the top ten. This entry comes from a study of blood T cells in healthy people across ages. Looking at the study overall: Template-switching capture recovered about one barcoded beta molecule per two T cells.

V was pared by 1 base and J by 3 bases, with 13 bases between. Germline CDR1 reads SGHTA; CDR2 reads FQGNSA. The CDR3 extends over 15 amino acids. Sequencing was carried out using blood. The sequence was collected from a woman aged 60 to 75 in good health. V and J are TRBV7-2 and TRBJ2-7; TRBD1 is a possible D gene (6 bases). CDR3 DNA sequence: TGTGCCAGCAGCTTAGTCTCTTGGGACAACTACGAGCAGTACTTC. Protein sequence: CASSLVSWDNYEQYF.